Below, one T cell receptor beta chain is given with its context. Separate from the approximately 720-subject first cohort, the roughly 130-subject validation cohort was the one that the donors belonged to. The repertoire was sequenced with immunoSEQ multiplex PCR; TCRdb's copy has only in-frame clones and lacks some. The sample comprises approximately 300,000 clones, roughly 87% of which are singletons, and 1% to 1.5% rests with the top ten. This entry belongs to a study of cytomegalovirus exposure and HLA in healthy donors. The CDR3 is made up of 13 amino acids. Trimming pared 3 bases from V and 5 bases from J, leaving 12 bases between. Germline CDR1 reads SGHNT; CDR2 reads YYREEE (reference sequence).

This sequence joins TRBV5-4 and TRBJ2-7; no firm D call. The sequence derives from a woman in her thirties in good health and CMV-seropositive. Sequencing was performed on PBMCs. The CDR3 here is CASSWWASDEQYF. The CDR3 coding sequence is TGTGCCAGCAGCTGGTGGGCTTCCGACGAGCAGTACTTC. Full variable domain (remainder filled in from reference TRBV5-4 and TRBJ2-7): ETGVTQSPTHLIKTRGQQVTLRCSSQSGHNTVSWYQQALGQGPQFIFQYYREEENGRGNFPPRFSGLQFPNYSSELNVNALELDDSALYLCASSWWASDEQYFGPGTRLTVT.